The rows below give T cell receptor beta chains drawn from one sample of a study of cytomegalovirus exposure and HLA in healthy donors. Produced via immunoSEQ multiplex PCR; TCRdb's table is partial and in-frame only. The sample lists some 160,000 clones, approximately 80% occurring once. The specimen sequenced was PBMCs. These receptors were obtained from a woman aged 25 to 45 in good health and CMV-seronegative. CDR3s include the opening cysteine and the closing phenylalanine or tryptophan. Fields, in order: clone size, D gene, V gene, J gene, CDR3 protein, CDR3 DNA. A D gene is named only where the DNA matches it firmly. Clone size is given for some rows only: seen once, a few or many times, or a class if the clone is expanded.

>-|TRBD2|TRBV11-2|TRBJ2-5
CASSLGLAGGFGGTQYF
TGTGCCAGCAGCTTAGGATTAGCGGGGGGTTTTGGTGGGACCCAGTACTTC
>-|-|TRBV19|TRBJ1-5
CASTVTAASNQPQHF
TGTGCCAGTACTGTGACGGCAGCGAGCAATCAGCCCCAGCATTTT
>-|-|TRBV7-2|TRBJ1-2
CASSLAPTAYGYTF
TGTGCCAGCAGCTTAGCCCCGACAGCGTATGGCTACACCTTC
>-|-|TRBV27|TRBJ2-1
CASSLGGDEQFF
TGTGCCAGCAGTTTAGGCGGGGATGAGCAGTTCTTC
>-|-|TRBV2|TRBJ1-2
CASSEAQGGGGYTF
TGTGCCAGCAGTGAAGCGCAGGGAGGAGGTGGCTACACCTTC
>-|TRBD1|TRBV7-2|TRBJ2-3
CASSLRQGKADTQYF
TGTGCCAGCAGCTTAAGACAGGGGAAGGCAGATACGCAGTATTTT
>once|-|TRBV30|TRBJ1-5
CAWSGLSGSQPQHF
TGTGCCTGGAGTGGTCTCTCTGGCTCTCAGCCCCAGCATTTT
>-|-|TRBV7-3|TRBJ2-2
CASSLSQGGSGELFF
TGTGCCAGCAGCTTAAGTCAGGGAGGTTCCGGGGAGCTGTTTTTT
>few|-|TRBV5-1|TRBJ1-1
CASSLAGTYSEAFF
TGCGCCAGCAGCTTGGCCGGGACATATAGTGAAGCTTTCTTT
>-|-|TRBV4-1|TRBJ2-5
CASSQIQAQETQYF
TGCGCCAGCAGCCAAATACAGGCGCAAGAGACCCAGTACTTC
>-|TRBD1|TRBV18|TRBJ2-5
CASSPTGVRETQYF
TGTGCCAGCTCACCGACAGGGGTCCGGGAGACCCAGTACTTC
>-|TRBD1|TRBV13|TRBJ1-1
CASSLGGGRLNTEAFF
TGTGCCAGCAGCTTAGGAGGGGGCCGATTGAACACTGAAGCTTTCTTT
>-|-|TRBV7-9|TRBJ2-7
CASSLLSGALSYEQYF
TGTGCCAGCAGCTTACTTTCAGGGGCCCTCTCCTACGAGCAGTACTTC
>-|-|TRBV5-1|TRBJ1-1
CASSLGTTNTEAFF
TGCGCCAGCAGCTTAGGGACAACGAACACTGAAGCTTTCTTT
>-|-|TRBV5-1|TRBJ2-7
CASMGLVSYEQYF
TGCGCCAGCATGGGGCTAGTTTCCTACGAGCAGTACTTC
>-|TRBD2|TRBV10-3|TRBJ2-1
CAICKTSDSYNEQFF
TGTGCCATTTGCAAGACTAGCGACTCCTACAATGAGCAGTTCTTC
>-|-|TRBV6-1|TRBJ2-3
CASSERGTDTQYF
TGTGCCAGCAGTGAGAGGGGCACAGATACGCAGTATTTT
>-|-|TRBV2|TRBJ2-5
CASSEVEGGGHLQETQYF
TGTGCCAGCAGTGAAGTGGAGGGAGGGGGGCACCTCCAGGAGACCCAGTACTTC
>-|-|TRBV30|TRBJ2-5
CAWSVDYGETQYF
TGTGCCTGGAGTGTCGACTATGGGGAGACCCAGTACTTC
>-|-|TRBV27|TRBJ1-5
CASNAGVTQPQHF
TGTGCCAGCAACGCCGGGGTAACTCAGCCCCAGCATTTT
>-|TRBD1|TRBV29-1|TRBJ1-1
CSVLTGGNTEAFF
TGCAGCGTCTTGACAGGGGGTAACACTGAAGCTTTCTTT
>-|-|TRBV7-2|TRBJ2-1
CASSFGPYNEQFF
TGTGCCAGCAGCTTTGGGCCCTACAATGAGCAGTTCTTC
>-|-|TRBV11-2|TRBJ2-7
CASSLGTLYEQYF
TGTGCCAGCAGCTTAGGAACCCTATACGAGCAGTACTTC
>-|TRBD2|TRBV13|TRBJ2-5
CASSPHLAGVEQETQYF
TGTGCCAGCAGCCCTCACTTAGCGGGAGTAGAACAAGAGACCCAGTACTTC
>once|TRBD1|TRBV6-6|TRBJ1-2
CASRGTGGGGYTF
TGTGCCAGCAGGGGGACAGGGGGCGGTGGCTACACCTTC
>-|-|TRBV7-9|TRBJ1-1
CASSLKRGWVTFF
TGTGCCAGCAGCTTAAAAAGGGGCTGGGTAACTTTCTTT
>-|-|TRBV5-1|TRBJ2-7
CASSFQGPPTYF
TGCGCCAGCAGCTTCCAGGGGCCCCCGACGTACTTC
>few|TRBD2|TRBV14|TRBJ2-7
CASSQAGLAGEKQYF
TGTGCCAGCAGCCAGGCAGGACTAGCGGGAGAAAAGCAGTACTTC
>few|-|TRBV28|TRBJ1-2
CASSFRGYGYTF
TGTGCCAGCAGTTTCCGGGGGTATGGCTACACCTTC
>-|-|TRBV6-1|TRBJ1-1
CASSAESGVEAFF
TGTGCCAGCAGCGCTGAGTCGGGGGTCGAAGCTTTCTTT